The source of this T cell receptor beta chain is a study of shared clonotypes between healthy human individuals. About the study: Donors had three CD4 naive, three CD4 memory, two CD8 naive and one CD8 memory plate apiece.

Deep was the level at which the assay was run. Here immunoSEQ multiplex PCR was the method, and the copy in TCRdb shows in-frame clones only, minus some. This sample yields about 960,000 clones, of which roughly 72% are seen a single time; approximately 1.5% belongs to the top ten. Trimming removed 2 bases from V and 4 bases from J; junction bases left unmatched: 5. CDR1 and CDR2 (germline): SGHVS, FQNEAQ. This CDR3 is built from 15 residues. Sample: memory CD4+ T cells sorted from blood. The subset denotes: CD45RA-negative fraction. The sequence derives from a young man in good health. This chain connects TRBV7-8 to TRBJ2-3; 8 bases align to TRBD1. Here the CDR3 reads CASSLNRGAADTQYF. DNA of the CDR3: TGTGCCAGCAGCTTAAACAGGGGGGCAGCAGATACGCAGTATTTT.